These 5 T cell receptor beta chains were sequenced from one sample in a study of cytomegalovirus exposure and HLA in healthy donors. This PCR relied on a set of 60 Vbeta primers and 13 Jbeta primers. TCRdb keeps only in-frame clones here, not all; method: immunoSEQ multiplex PCR. Of some 120,000 clones in the sample, approximately 72% are singletons; the top ten hold roughly 9.3%. The material sequenced was PBMCs. These receptors were collected from a woman in her fifties or sixties in good health and CMV-seropositive.

This clone was recorded once. The rearrangement uses TRBV11-2 and TRBJ2-1; TRBD2 aligns across 8 bases. CDR3 size: 18 residues. Germline V CDR1 and CDR2: SGHAT, FQNNGV. The junction had 19 bases not matched to a gene; V was cut back by 6 bases and J by 6 bases. CDR3 in DNA: TGTGCCAGCAGATACCCCGGAAGGGGACTAGGGGGATCCAATGAGCAGTTCTTC. This gives the protein CASRYPGRGLGGSNEQFF. Complete variable domain (other parts from reference TRBV11-2 and TRBJ2-1): EAGVAQSPRYKIIEKRQSVAFWCNPISGHATLYWYQQILGQGPKLLIQFQNNGVVDDSQLPKDRFSAERLKGVDSTLKIQPAKLEDSAVYLCASRYPGRGLGGSNEQFFGPGTRLTVL.

This chain links TRBV9 with TRBJ2-3, with a tentative D call TRBD1 (5 bases). This CDR3 spans 15 amino acids. The V and J ends lost 0 bases and 4 bases respectively, with 12 bases between them. Per the germline V gene, CDR1 is SGDLS and CDR2 is YYNGEE. The CDR3 sequence: CASSVGSGWADTQYF. Here the CDR3 DNA reads TGTGCCAGCAGCGTAGGATCAGGGTGGGCAGATACGCAGTATTTT.

V gene TRBV21-1 combines with J gene TRBJ1-4. TRBV21-1 is deemed a pseudogene. The CDR3 runs 16 residues. The CDR3 reads CASESRGRGSNEKLFF. The CDR3 bases are TGTGCCAGCGAAAGCCGGGGGAGGGGGTCTAATGAAAAACTGTTTTTT.

Only one count was recorded for this clone. This chain links TRBV2 with TRBJ2-7; TRBD1 aligns across 8 bases. The germline CDR1 and CDR2 sequences are SNHLY and FYNNEI. With 7 bases clipped from V and 2 bases from J, the junction kept 7 bases outside the gene matches. This CDR3 is built from 14 residues. CDR3 loop: CASISTGVPYEQYF. In nucleotides, the CDR3 is TGTGCCAGCATTTCGACAGGGGTGCCCTACGAGCAGTACTTC.

The chain couples TRBV7-2 to TRBJ2-7, with TRBD2 identical over 12 bases. Trimming at V came to 5 bases and at J to 3 bases, leaving 8 bases not matched to a gene. The germline CDR1 and CDR2 sequences are SGHTA and FQGNSA. This CDR3 is 16 amino acids long. CDR3 amino acids: CASSPSGLAGNYEQYF. The CDR3 bases are TGTGCCAGCAGCCCCAGCGGACTAGCGGGGAACTACGAGCAGTACTTC. The full variable domain, rest sourced from reference TRBV7-2 and TRBJ2-7, is GAGVSQSPSNKVTEKGKDVELRCDPISGHTALYWYRQSLGQGLEFLIYFQGNSAPDKSGLPSDRFSAERTGGSVSTLTIQRTQQEDSAVYLCASSPSGLAGNYEQYFGPGTRLTVT.